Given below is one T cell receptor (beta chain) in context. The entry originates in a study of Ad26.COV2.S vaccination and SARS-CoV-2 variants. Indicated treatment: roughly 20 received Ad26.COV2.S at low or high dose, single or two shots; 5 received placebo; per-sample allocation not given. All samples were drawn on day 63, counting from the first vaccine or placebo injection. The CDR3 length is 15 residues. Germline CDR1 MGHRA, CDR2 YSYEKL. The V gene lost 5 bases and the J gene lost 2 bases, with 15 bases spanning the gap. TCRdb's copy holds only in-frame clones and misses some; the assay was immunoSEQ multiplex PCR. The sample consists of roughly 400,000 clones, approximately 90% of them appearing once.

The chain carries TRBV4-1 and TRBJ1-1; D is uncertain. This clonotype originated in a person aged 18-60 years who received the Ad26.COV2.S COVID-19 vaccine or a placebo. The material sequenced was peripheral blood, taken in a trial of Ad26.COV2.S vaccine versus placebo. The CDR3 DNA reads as TGCGCCAGCAGCACCCTAGGGCGTAGAAACACTGAAGCTTTCTTT. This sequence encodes CASSTLGRRNTEAFF.